The 29 T cell receptor beta chains presented below share a single source sample, sequenced in a study of response to subunit inactivated influenza vaccine. Via MiXCR, TCRdb re-called the RT-PCR reads, giving one row per CDR3 protein. Among around 580,000 distinct CDR3 sequences listed, around 15% were seen once. This material consisted of PBMCs from blood, taken 11 to 12 days after vaccination. Receptors were obtained from a man aged 50-60 years who received an inactivated influenza vaccine.

This clonotype was seen only a few times. The chain uses TRBV7-2 and TRBJ2-2; D remains ambiguous. Germline V gene data show CDR1 as SGHTA and CDR2 as FQGNSA. The CDR3 is made up of 15 amino acids. The V end was cut by 1 base, the J end by 8 bases, with 14 bases between. The DNA of the CDR3 is TGTGCCAGCAGCTTAGATTTTCAGGTCGTAGGGGAGCTGTTTTTT. As protein: CASSLDFQVVGELFF.

In its sample, this clonotype was seen a few times. The chain has TRBV4-3 and TRBJ1-6; D is undetermined. Per germline, CDR1 LGHNA and CDR2 YSLEER. Trimming took 0 bases from V and 10 from J, leaving 10 bases between them. The CDR3 sequence is 14 residues long. The CDR3 spells CASSQDWIGSPLHF. Here the CDR3 DNA reads TGCGCCAGCAGCCAAGACTGGATAGGATCACCCCTCCACTTT.

In its sample, this clonotype was seen a few times. CDR3 in amino acids: CSARGGSGPLSYEQYF. As DNA, the CDR3 is TGCAGTGCTAGAGGCGGGTCGGGACCCCTCTCCTACGAGCAGTACTTC. V and J are TRBV20-1 and TRBJ2-7, with D perhaps matching TRBD1 or TRBD2 (5 bases each). The CDR3 covers 16 residues. V was trimmed by 1 base and J by 0 bases, leaving 16 bases between them. Germline assignment: CDR1 DFQATT and CDR2 SNEGSKA (reference sequence).

This clonotype was recorded many times. This chain connects TRBV6-5 to TRBJ2-7; D is perhaps TRBD1 (7 bases). Trimming shortened V by 6 bases and J by 4 bases, and 10 bases separated the two germline ends. Germline CDR1 MNHEY, CDR2 SVGAGI. This CDR3 comprises 12 residues. CDR3: CASRTGRYEQYF. The CDR3 DNA reads as TGTGCCAGCAGGACAGGGAGGTACGAGCAGTACTTC.

V and J are TRBV3-1 and TRBJ1-2; D uncertain. The CDR3 covers 16 residues. Germline V gene lookup returns CDR1 LGHDT and CDR2 YNNKEL (reference sequence). The V end lost 1 base, the J end lost 4 bases, and 16 bases lay between the germline ends. The CDR3 sequence is CASSQGGRTPTYGYTF. The CDR3 region has the DNA TGTGCCAGCAGCCAAGGAGGCAGAACGCCGACCTATGGCTACACCTTC.

This clonotype appeared a few times. CDR3 in DNA: TGTGCCAGCAGCCCACCGCTAGGGGCAGGGCATCGGGGACTCCAAGAGGATACGCAGTATTTT. Encoded protein: CASSPPLGAGHRGLQEDTQYF. The chain carries TRBV11-1 and TRBJ2-3, with D perhaps matching TRBD2 (6 bases). Trimming left V 5 bases short and J 6 bases short, with 36 bases between. CDR1 SGHAT and CDR2 FQDESV come from the germline V gene (reference sequence). CDR3 length: 21 amino acids.

The gene calls are TRBV5-1 and TRBJ2-3, with D unclear. The CDR3 totals 15 residues. Trimming pared 6 bases from V and 3 bases from J, leaving 17 bases between. Germline loops: CDR1 SGHRS, CDR2 YFSETQ. This chain's CDR3 is CASTTLEGITDTQYF. The CDR3 bases are TGCGCCAGCACCACTCTGGAAGGGATAACAGATACGCAGTATTTT.

This clonotype was recorded many times. The V gene is TRBV7-2, the J gene TRBJ1-2; maybe TRBD1 (5 bases). The V gene lost 1 base and the J gene lost 4 bases, with 13 bases spanning the gap. The CDR3 spans 15 residues. Germline lookup yields CDR1 SGHTA and CDR2 FQGNSA. CDR3 sequence reads: CASSLVTGGGYGYTF. The CDR3 coding sequence is TGTGCCAGCAGCTTAGTAACAGGCGGAGGCTATGGCTACACCTTC. Variable domain in full (rest from reference TRBV7-2 and TRBJ1-2): GAGVSQSPSNKVTEKGKDVELRCDPISGHTALYWYRQSLGQGLEFLIYFQGNSAPDKSGLPSDRFSAERTGGSVSTLTIQRTQQEDSAVYLCASSLVTGGGYGYTFGSGTRLTVV.

The table lists this clonotype with a few counts. The chain combines TRBV2 with TRBJ2-7, with 15 positions matching TRBD2. Germline loops: CDR1 SNHLY, CDR2 FYNNEI. Trimming cost V 6 bases and J 6 bases; bases outside gene matches: 6. The CDR3 totals 15 residues. CDR3 in amino acids: CASRGLAGGVSEQYF. In DNA form, the CDR3 reads TGTGCCAGCAGGGGACTAGCGGGAGGTGTATCCGAGCAGTACTTC.

This clonotype was seen a handful of times. The V call is TRBV15, the J call TRBJ2-3; maybe TRBD2 (5 bases). V was cut by 4 bases and J by 10 bases, with 15 bases left in between. The CDR3 contains 13 residues. The germline gives CDR1 LNHNV, CDR2 YYDKDF (reference sequence). The CDR3 nucleotides are TGTGCCACCAGCACGGACTTCGACCAGGCGCAGTATTTT. It is translated as CATSTDFDQAQYF.

This clonotype was picked up a small number of times. V is TRBV5-1 and J is TRBJ2-2, with D possibly called TRBD1 or TRBD2 (5 bases each). The CDR3 has 13 amino acids. Germline-derived CDR1 and CDR2 are SGHRS and YFSETQ. Between the trimmed V and J ends, which lost 4 bases and 4 bases, there was a span of 8 bases. The CDR3 DNA is TGCGCCAGCAGCCCGGGGCTCACCGGGGAGCTGTTTTTT. Translated, it gives CASSPGLTGELFF.

This clonotype has just a few counts. The chain recombines TRBV6-5 with TRBJ2-1, with 7 bases identical to TRBD2. This CDR3 comprises 16 residues. The trim removed 0 bases at V and 3 bases at J, leaving 5 bases unmatched. Germline CDR1 and CDR2: MNHEY and SVGAGI. The CDR3, as DNA: TGTGCCAGCAGTTACTCGAACCGGGGGGTCTACAATGAGCAGTTCTTC. This translates into CASSYSNRGVYNEQFF.

This clonotype came up many times. J is TRBJ2-2 and V is TRBV29-1; D remains ambiguous. Germline CDR1 is SQVTM and CDR2 is ANQGSEA. The V gene lost 4 bases and the J gene lost 1 base, with 7 bases spanning the gap. The CDR3 has 13 amino acids. CDR3 amino acids: CSVGQRNTGELFF. CDR3 nucleotide sequence: TGCAGCGTTGGTCAGAGGAACACCGGGGAGCTGTTTTTT.

The chain joins TRBV6-5 to TRBJ1-2; tentative D call: TRBD1 (6 bases). Trimming pared 3 bases from V and 4 bases from J, leaving 15 bases between. This CDR3 is built from 15 residues. Germline CDR1 is MNHEY and CDR2 is SVGAGI. CDR3 region: CASSYRDTGFYGYTF. CDR3 coding DNA: TGTGCCAGCAGTTATCGGGACACGGGATTCTATGGCTACACCTTC.

The chain links TRBV28 to TRBJ2-1, with D possibly being TRBD2 (5 bases). The CDR3 runs 16 residues. In germline, CDR1 is MDHEN, CDR2 SYDVKM. V was trimmed by 6 bases and J by 3 bases, leaving 18 bases between them. The CDR3 sequence is CASSSRVPRNYNEQFF. CDR3 nucleotides: TGTGCCAGCAGCTCGAGGGTCCCCCGGAACTACAATGAGCAGTTCTTC.

This clonotype was seen at least ten times. The chain uses TRBV4-1 and TRBJ2-2; D is ambiguous. This CDR3 is 11 amino acids long. CDR1 is MGHRA, CDR2 YSYEKL, per germline. The germline V and J ends were trimmed by 5 bases and 6 bases, with 4 bases remaining between them. CDR3 loop: CASSSSGELFF. Here the CDR3 DNA reads TGCGCCAGCAGCTCGTCCGGGGAGCTGTTTTTT.

The rearrangement links TRBV20-1 to TRBJ2-5; 10 bases fit TRBD2. Germline V gives CDR1 DFQATT, CDR2 SNEGSKA (reference sequence). Trimming took 1 base from V and 1 from J; bases not matched to a gene: 3. The CDR3 spans 15 residues. The CDR3 DNA sequence: TGCAGTGCTAGAGTAGCGGGGGGTCCCCAAGAGACCCAGTACTTC. Translating gives CSARVAGGPQETQYF.

This chain joins TRBV29-1 and TRBJ1-6; D unclear. CDR3 length: 12 residues. Germline CDR1 reads SQVTM; CDR2 reads ANQGSEA. V was clipped by 5 bases and J by 10 bases, with 12 bases between them. The CDR3 nucleotides are TGCAGCGTTAAGGACCAAGCCTCACCCCTCCACTTT. Translated: CSVKDQASPLHF.

The chain employs TRBV5-1 and TRBJ1-1, with D tentatively TRBD1 (5 bases). The germline V and J ends were trimmed by 0 bases and 6 bases, with 15 bases remaining between them. CDR3 length: 15 residues. Germline lookup yields CDR1 SGHRS and CDR2 YFSETQ. In DNA, the CDR3 is TGCGCCAGCAGCTTGGGGGGCGCGGGGGTCGCTGAAGCTTTCTTT. Protein: CASSLGGAGVAEAFF.

The CDR3: CATSGRTGRANEQFF. For the CDR3, the DNA is TGTGCCACCAGCGGACGGACAGGGAGGGCCAATGAGCAGTTCTTC. The V and J genes are TRBV15 and TRBJ2-1, with D maybe TRBD1 (8 bases). Germline V gene data show CDR1 as LNHNV and CDR2 as YYDKDF (reference sequence). The CDR3 runs to 15 residues. V lost 5 bases and J 6 bases, leaving 17 bases between the germline ends.

This clonotype appeared a few times. This chain links TRBV7-9 with TRBJ2-1, with TRBD1 matching over 10 bases. The CDR3 spans 15 residues. Germline V gene data show CDR1 as SEHNR and CDR2 as FQNEAQ (reference sequence). V trimming: 6 bases; J trimming: 7 bases; junction bases outside the gene matches: 9. The CDR3 spells CASRDDRGRINEQFF. Written as DNA, the CDR3 is TGTGCCAGCAGGGATGACAGGGGGCGAATTAATGAGCAGTTCTTC.

This clonotype has just a few counts. This rearrangement joins TRBV24-1 to TRBJ2-1; 10 positions agree with TRBD1. The CDR3 sequence is 17 residues long. The germline V gene encodes CDR1 KGHDR and CDR2 SFDVKD. The V and J ends lost 0 bases and 7 bases, in that order; junction bases with no gene match: 8. The CDR3 here is CATSDLRDRQGANEQFF. Written as DNA, the CDR3 is TGTGCCACCAGTGATTTGCGAGACCGACAGGGGGCTAATGAGCAGTTCTTC.

This clonotype was counted between two and nine times. The chain is built from TRBV12-3 or TRBV12-4 and TRBJ2-7; the D gene is possibly TRBD1 (5 bases). This CDR3 spans 16 amino acids. V gave up 3 bases and J gave up 2 bases, with 17 bases separating them. The CDR3 nucleotides read TGTGCCAGCAGTTTTAAATATGGCAGGGCTACCTACGAGCAGTACTTC. Translating gives CASSFKYGRATYEQYF.

This clonotype was detected ten times or more. The V and J genes are TRBV6-2 or TRBV6-3 and TRBJ2-2, with 9 bases lining up with TRBD1. CDR1 and CDR2 from the germline V gene are MNHEY and SVGEGT. This CDR3 region has 14 residues. The V segment lost 7 bases and the J segment 5 bases; nucleotides outside the gene matches: 5. The CDR3 DNA is TGTGCCAGCAAATACAGGGGGCGTACCGGGGAGCTGTTTTTT. The encoded protein is CASKYRGRTGELFF.

This rearrangement joins TRBV29-1 to TRBJ2-1, with 12 bases identical to TRBD2. Germline-derived CDR1 and CDR2 are SQVTM and ANQGSEA. This CDR3 has 14 residues. V gave up 7 bases and J gave up 6 bases; unmatched junction bases: 7. The CDR3 DNA follows: TGCAGCGGACATCCTAGCGGGAGGGCCAATGAGCAGTTCTTC. Translated: CSGHPSGRANEQFF.

This clonotype showed up many times. This chain uses TRBV4-3 with TRBJ2-7; D call uncertain. The V gene's germline CDR1 is LGHNA and CDR2 YSLEER. The CDR3 loop spans 15 amino acids. With 4 bases removed from V and 6 bases from J, the gap between germline ends came to 19 bases. The CDR3 DNA is TGCGCCAGCAGCCCCCCAACGGATTCAGGTTGCGAGCAGTACTTC. Residues: CASSPPTDSGCEQYF.

This clonotype was counted a few times. V usage is TRBV12-3 or TRBV12-4 and J usage is TRBJ2-1, with 8 positions matching TRBD1. V lost 6 bases to trimming and J lost 4 bases; unmatched junction nucleotides: 11. The CDR3 sequence is 16 residues long. The CDR3 nucleotides are TGTGCCAGCAGGAACCCCATGGGACAGGTGTACAATGAGCAGTTCTTC. Protein product: CASRNPMGQVYNEQFF.

This clonotype was counted only a few times. The chain uses TRBV5-1 and TRBJ2-1; the match to TRBD2 covers 8 bases. The junction had 6 bases not matched to a gene; V was cut back by 0 bases and J by 4 bases. This CDR3 has 16 amino acids. Per the germline V gene, CDR1 is SGHRS and CDR2 is YFSETQ. CDR3 protein: CASSLGSSGTYNEQFF. The CDR3 DNA reads TGCGCCAGCAGCTTGGGTAGTAGCGGGACTTACAATGAGCAGTTCTTC.

This clonotype was picked up a small number of times. The chain employs TRBV10-3 and TRBJ2-2, with D perhaps TRBD1 or TRBD2 (5 bases each). Germline V gives CDR1 ENHRY, CDR2 SYGVKD. The V end lost 6 bases, the J end lost 4 bases, and 12 bases lay between the germline ends. The length of the CDR3 is 14 residues. DNA for the CDR3: TGTGCCATCAGCGCTGCAGGGAGCACCGGGGAGCTGTTTTTT. Its protein is CAISAAGSTGELFF.